The T cell receptor (beta chain) described here comes from a study of CD8 T cells in Susac syndrome. An amount of RNA that ranged from about 0.45 to 1 ug was reverse transcribed with random hexamers. TCR beta CDR3 was amplified by immunoSEQ multiplex PCR. This amplification extended across 54 Vbeta and 13 Jbeta segments. From the immunoSEQ multiplex PCR reads, TCRdb called clonotypes with MiXCR, one entry per CDR3 protein. The table shows about 140,000 distinct CDR3 sequences, with about 95% occurring only once. Sequencing targeted TCR beta in blood CD8+ and CD4+ T cells. Findings and caveats of the study: The authors acknowledged that their TCR sequencing and HLA analysis involved a relatively small number of individuals.

As regards this clonotype: Its antigen is undetermined.

The CDR3 covers 15 residues. CDR1 SGHDN and CDR2 FVKESK come from the germline V gene. Trimming at V came to 5 bases and at J to 5 bases, leaving 6 bases not matched to a gene. Sequences were obtained from CD4+ T cells from PBMCs. V is TRBV14 and J is TRBJ2-5; 12 bases are shared with TRBD1. The TCR sequence derives from a human donor with multiple sclerosis. The CDR3 loop reads CASSAWDRGRETQYF. The CDR3 DNA reads as TGTGCCAGCAGCGCCTGGGACAGGGGGCGCGAGACCCAGTACTTC.